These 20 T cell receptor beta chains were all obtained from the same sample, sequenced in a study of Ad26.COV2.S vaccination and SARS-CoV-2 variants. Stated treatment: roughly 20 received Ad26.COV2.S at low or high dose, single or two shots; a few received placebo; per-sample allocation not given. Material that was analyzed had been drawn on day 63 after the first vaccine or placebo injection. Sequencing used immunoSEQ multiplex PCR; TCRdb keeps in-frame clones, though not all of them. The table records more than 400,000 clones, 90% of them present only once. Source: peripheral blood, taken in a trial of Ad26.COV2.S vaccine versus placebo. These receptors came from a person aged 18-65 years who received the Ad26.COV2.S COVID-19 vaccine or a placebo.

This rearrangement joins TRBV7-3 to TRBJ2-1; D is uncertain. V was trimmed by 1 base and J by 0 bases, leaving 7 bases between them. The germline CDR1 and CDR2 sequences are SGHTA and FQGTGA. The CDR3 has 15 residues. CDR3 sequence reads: CASSLMHSSYNEQFF. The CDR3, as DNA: TGTGCCAGCAGCTTAATGCACAGCTCCTACAATGAGCAGTTCTTC.

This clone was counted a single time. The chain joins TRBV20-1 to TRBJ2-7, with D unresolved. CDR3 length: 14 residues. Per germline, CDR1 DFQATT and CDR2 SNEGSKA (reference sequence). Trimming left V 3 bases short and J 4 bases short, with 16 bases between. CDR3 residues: CSASLADGPYEQYF. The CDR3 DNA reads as TGCAGTGCTAGTTTGGCAGATGGCCCTTACGAGCAGTACTTC.

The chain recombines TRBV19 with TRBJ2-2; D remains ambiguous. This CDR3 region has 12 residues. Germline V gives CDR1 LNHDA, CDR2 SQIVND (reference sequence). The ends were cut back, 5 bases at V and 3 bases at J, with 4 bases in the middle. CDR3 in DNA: TGTGCCAGTAGTCGGGACACCGGGGAGCTGTTTTTT. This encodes CASSRDTGELFF.

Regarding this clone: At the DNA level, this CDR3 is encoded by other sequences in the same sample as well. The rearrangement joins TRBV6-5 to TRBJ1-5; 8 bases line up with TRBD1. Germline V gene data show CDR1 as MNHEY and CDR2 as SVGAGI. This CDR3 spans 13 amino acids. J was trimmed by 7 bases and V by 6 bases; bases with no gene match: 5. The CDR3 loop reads CASSGQGGQPQHF. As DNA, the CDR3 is TGTGCCAGCAGCGGACAGGGAGGGCAGCCCCAGCATTTT.

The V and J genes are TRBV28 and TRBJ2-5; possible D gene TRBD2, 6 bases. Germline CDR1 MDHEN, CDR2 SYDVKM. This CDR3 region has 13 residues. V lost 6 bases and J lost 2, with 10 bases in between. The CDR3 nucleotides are TGTGCCAGCAGGGGGAGCGGGCAAGAGACCCAGTACTTC. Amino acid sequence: CASRGSGQETQYF. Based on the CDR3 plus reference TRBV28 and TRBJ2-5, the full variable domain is DVKVTQSSRYLVKRTGEKVFLECVQDMDHENMFWYRQDPGLGLRLIYFSYDVKMKEKGDIPEGYSVSREKKERFSLILESASTNQTSMYLCASRGSGQETQYFGPGTRLLVL.

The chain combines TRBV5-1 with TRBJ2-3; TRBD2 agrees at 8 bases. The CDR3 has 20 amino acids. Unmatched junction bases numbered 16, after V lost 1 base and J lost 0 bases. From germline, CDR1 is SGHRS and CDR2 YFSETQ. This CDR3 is CASSLRGLVEIPQSTDTQYF. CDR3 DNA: TGCGCCAGCAGCTTGAGGGGACTAGTGGAGATCCCCCAAAGCACAGATACGCAGTATTTT.

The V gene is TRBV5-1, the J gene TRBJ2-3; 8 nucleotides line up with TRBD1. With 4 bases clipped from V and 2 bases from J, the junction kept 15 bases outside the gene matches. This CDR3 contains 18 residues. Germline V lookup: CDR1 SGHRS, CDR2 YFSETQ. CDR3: CASSIGQGTSLATDTQYF. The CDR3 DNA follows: TGCGCCAGCAGCATAGGACAGGGCACCTCCCTTGCCACAGATACGCAGTATTTT.

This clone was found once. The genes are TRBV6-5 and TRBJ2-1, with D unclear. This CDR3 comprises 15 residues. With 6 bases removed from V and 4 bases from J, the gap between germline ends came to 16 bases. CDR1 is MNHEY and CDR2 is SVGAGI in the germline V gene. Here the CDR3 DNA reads TGTGCCAGCAGCCGGACCGGCAAGTTATACAATGAGCAGTTCTTC. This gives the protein CASSRTGKLYNEQFF.

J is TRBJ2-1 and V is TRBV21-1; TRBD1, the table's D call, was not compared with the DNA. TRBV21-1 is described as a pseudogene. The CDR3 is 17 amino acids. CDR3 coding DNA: TGTGCCAGCAGCAAAGGGACAGGGTTTACGGACGACAATGAGCAGTTCTTC. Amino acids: CASSKGTGFTDDNEQFF.

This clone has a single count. The CDR3 DNA reads as TGCAGTGCTAGTCCAACCCCGGGACTACCTACTACCGAGCAGTACTTC. Residues: CSASPTPGLPTTEQYF. The chain uses TRBV20-1 and TRBJ2-7; TRBD2 aligns across 7 bases. CDR1 DFQATT and CDR2 SNEGSKA come from the germline V gene (reference sequence). The CDR3 is made up of 16 amino acids. The V gene end was trimmed by 3 bases and the J gene end by 6 bases; junction bases not matched to a gene: 17.

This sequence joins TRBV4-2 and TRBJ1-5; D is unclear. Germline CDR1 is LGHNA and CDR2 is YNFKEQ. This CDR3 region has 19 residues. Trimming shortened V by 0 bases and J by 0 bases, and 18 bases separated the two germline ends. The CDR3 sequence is CASSQDIVGIGHSNQPQHF. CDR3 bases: TGTGCCAGCAGCCAAGATATAGTAGGGATCGGCCATAGCAATCAGCCCCAGCATTTT.

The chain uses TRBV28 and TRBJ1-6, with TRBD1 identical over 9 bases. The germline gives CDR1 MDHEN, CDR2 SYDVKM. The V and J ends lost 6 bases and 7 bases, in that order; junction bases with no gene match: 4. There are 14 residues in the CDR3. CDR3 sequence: CASREDRGNSPLHF. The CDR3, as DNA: TGTGCCAGCAGAGAGGACAGGGGCAATTCACCCCTCCACTTT.

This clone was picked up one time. Here the CDR3 reads CASSYRLAGNEQFF. DNA of the CDR3: TGTGCCAGCAGTTACCGACTAGCTGGCAATGAGCAGTTCTTC. The chain joins TRBV6-5 to TRBJ2-1, with 7 bases fitting TRBD2. J lost 6 bases, V lost 2 bases, and 4 bases had no gene match. In germline, CDR1 is MNHEY, CDR2 SVGAGI. This CDR3 contains 14 residues.

CDR3 loop: CASSLYPGQGDQPQHF. The CDR3 coding sequence is TGTGCCAGCAGTTTATATCCGGGACAGGGGGATCAGCCCCAGCATTTT. This chain uses TRBV27 with TRBJ1-5; 11 positions match TRBD1. CDR1 is MNHEY, CDR2 SMNVEV, per germline (reference sequence). The CDR3 covers 16 residues. The trim removed 1 base at V and 5 bases at J, leaving 4 bases unmatched.

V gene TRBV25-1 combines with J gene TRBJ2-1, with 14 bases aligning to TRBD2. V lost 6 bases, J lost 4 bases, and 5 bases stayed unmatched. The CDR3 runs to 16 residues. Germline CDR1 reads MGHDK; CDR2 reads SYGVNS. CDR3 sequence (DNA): TGTGCCAGCAGCCTGGGACTAGCGGGAGATTACAATGAGCAGTTCTTC. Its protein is CASSLGLAGDYNEQFF.

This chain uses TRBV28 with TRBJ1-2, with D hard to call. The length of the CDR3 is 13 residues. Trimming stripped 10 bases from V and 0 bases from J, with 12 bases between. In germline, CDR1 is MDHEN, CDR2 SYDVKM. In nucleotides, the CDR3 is TGTGCCACCGGGCCCTATGCTAACTATGGCTACACCTTC. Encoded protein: CATGPYANYGYTF.

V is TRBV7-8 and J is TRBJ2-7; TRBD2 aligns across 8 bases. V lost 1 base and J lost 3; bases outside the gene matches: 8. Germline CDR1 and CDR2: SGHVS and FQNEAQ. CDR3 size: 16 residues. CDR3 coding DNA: TGTGCCAGCAGCTTAGTCACTAGCGGAGAGCTCTACGAGCAGTACTTC. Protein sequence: CASSLVTSGELYEQYF.

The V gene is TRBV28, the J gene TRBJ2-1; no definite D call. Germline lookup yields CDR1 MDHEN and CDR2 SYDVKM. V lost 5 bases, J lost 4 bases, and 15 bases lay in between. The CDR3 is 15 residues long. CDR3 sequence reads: CASSPDGLRYNEQFF. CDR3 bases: TGTGCCAGCAGTCCGGACGGGTTGAGATACAATGAGCAGTTCTTC.

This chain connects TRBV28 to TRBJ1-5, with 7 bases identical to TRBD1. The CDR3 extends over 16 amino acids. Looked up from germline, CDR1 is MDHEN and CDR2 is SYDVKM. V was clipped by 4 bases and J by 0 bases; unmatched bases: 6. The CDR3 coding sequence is TGTGCCAGCAGTTACCGGGACAGCTATAGCAATCAGCCCCAGCATTTT. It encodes CASSYRDSYSNQPQHF.

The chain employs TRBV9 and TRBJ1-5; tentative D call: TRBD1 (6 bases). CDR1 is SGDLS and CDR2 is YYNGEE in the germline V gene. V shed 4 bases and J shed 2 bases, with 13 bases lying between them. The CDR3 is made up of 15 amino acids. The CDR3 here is CASSSSSGGNQPQHF. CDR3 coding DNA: TGTGCCAGCAGCTCCAGCTCAGGGGGCAATCAGCCCCAGCATTTT. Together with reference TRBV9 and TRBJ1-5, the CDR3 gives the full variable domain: DSGVTQTPKHLITATGQRVTLRCSPRSGDLSVYWYQQSLDQGLQFLIQYYNGEERAKGNILERFSAQQFPDLHSELNLSSLELGDSALYFCASSSSSGGNQPQHFGDGTRLSIL.